The 25 T cell receptor beta chains given below trace back to one sample, sequenced in a study of neoadjuvant anti-PD-1 for oral cavity cancer (dated by TCRdb to the early 2020s). Receptor amplification or capture employed the immunoSEQ multiplex PCR assay. TCRdb mirrors the immuneACCESS table, restricted to in-frame sequences. Some clones are absent from its copies; in checked studies, under half trace to an unresolved V gene, and the reason for the others is unknown. For this sample the table gives some 15,000 clones, of which nearly 70% were detected only once. The top ten hold under 3% of the sample. The sample's time point label, decoded: before neoadjuvant nivolumab. Sequencing was performed on PBMCs, taken before nivolumab (anti-PD-1) treatment. The receptors come from a person between 35 and 79 years old with oral cavity squamous cell carcinoma.

The chain carries TRBV29-1 and TRBJ1-1, with D unresolved. The V end lost 3 bases, the J end lost 2 bases, and 13 bases lay between the germline ends. Per germline, CDR1 SQVTM and CDR2 ANQGSEA. The CDR3 is made up of 14 amino acids. CDR3 sequence (DNA): TGCAGCGTTGACCCCAACGTAGGAAACACTGAAGCTTTCTTT. Translating it yields CSVDPNVGNTEAFF.

The chain has TRBV30 and TRBJ1-1, with D unclear. The germline CDR1 and CDR2 sequences are GTSNPN and SVGIG (reference sequence). V was pared by 6 bases and J by 1 base, with 12 bases between. The CDR3 is 13 residues long. The DNA of the CDR3 is TGTGCCTGCGTGAGGTTTTCGAACACTGAAGCTTTCTTT. Amino acid sequence: CACVRFSNTEAFF.

This clone was recorded only once. This sequence joins TRBV20-1 and TRBJ2-5; 7 nucleotides align to TRBD2. The junction had 5 bases not matched to a gene; V was cut back by 3 bases and J by 10 bases. The CDR3 covers 11 residues. Germline loops: CDR1 DFQATT, CDR2 SNEGSKA (reference sequence). CDR3 DNA sequence: TGCAGTGCTAGCGCCCGGGGGGTCCAGTACTTC. This codes for CSASARGVQYF.

The rearrangement uses TRBV27 and TRBJ1-1; D is perhaps TRBD1 (5 bases). The germline V gene has CDR1 MNHEY and CDR2 SMNVEV (reference sequence). Trimming removed 3 bases at V and 4 bases at J, with 9 bases between. The CDR3 is 13 residues long. The CDR3 DNA sequence: TGTGCCAGCAGTTTGGGACGAGCCACTGAAGCTTTCTTT. Its translation: CASSLGRATEAFF.

The genes are TRBV28 and TRBJ2-7; 8 bases map to TRBD2. Germline V gives CDR1 MDHEN, CDR2 SYDVKM. CDR3 length: 14 amino acids. V shed 7 bases and J 0 bases; nucleotides not matched to a gene: 5. CDR3 coding DNA: TGTGCCAGCAAAACGGGAGGGATCTCCTACGAGCAGTACTTC. As protein: CASKTGGISYEQYF.

The chain uses TRBV11-2 and TRBJ2-1; either TRBD1 or TRBD2 may fit D (6 bases each). V lost 5 bases and J 1 base, leaving 15 bases between the germline ends. Germline loops: CDR1 SGHAT, CDR2 FQNNGV. The CDR3 is 16 residues long. The CDR3 region is CASSPRGRDSYNEQFF. Written as DNA, the CDR3 is TGTGCCAGCAGCCCCCGGGGGCGGGATTCCTACAATGAGCAGTTCTTC.

This clone is large within its sample. The chain employs TRBV11-2 and TRBJ2-7, with 9 bases aligning to TRBD1. This CDR3 region has 13 residues. CDR1 is SGHAT and CDR2 is FQNNGV in the germline V gene. V lost 5 bases, J lost 7 bases, and 6 bases stayed unmatched. The DNA of the CDR3 is TGTGCCAGCAGCCAGGGACAGGGCTGGGAGCAGTACTTC. Its protein product is CASSQGQGWEQYF.

This chain uses TRBV5-1 with TRBJ2-6; D remains unclear. V shed 4 bases and J shed 0 bases, with 5 bases lying between them. The CDR3 totals 14 residues. In germline, CDR1 is SGHRS, CDR2 YFSETQ. The CDR3 reads CASSDLSGANVLTF. The CDR3 DNA is TGCGCCAGCAGCGACCTCTCTGGGGCCAACGTCCTGACTTTC.

The chain couples TRBV6-7 to TRBJ2-1, with TRBD2 matching 10 bases. TRBV6-7 is given ORF status, its function remaining uncertain. This CDR3 spans 16 amino acids. V shed 6 bases and J 4 bases; nucleotides not matched to a gene: 9. The CDR3 sequence: CASRTAGLAVYNEQFF. DNA for the CDR3: TGTGCCAGCAGGACCGCTGGACTAGCGGTATACAATGAGCAGTTCTTC.

CDR3 amino acids: CASSVSQNTEAFF. The CDR3 bases are TGTGCCAGCAGTGTGTCACAGAACACTGAAGCTTTCTTT. The rearrangement uses TRBV6-1 and TRBJ1-1, with D hard to call. The CDR3 sequence is 13 residues long. The V end lost 4 bases, the J end lost 1 base, and 7 bases lay between the germline ends. Germline loops: CDR1 MNHNS, CDR2 SASEGT.

The chain carries TRBV30 and TRBJ1-5, with 9 bases aligning to TRBD1. Trimming removed 0 bases from V and 8 bases from J; junction bases left unmatched: 8. The germline V gene encodes CDR1 GTSNPN and CDR2 SVGIG (reference sequence). CDR3 length: 15 residues. The CDR3 loop reads CAWSVRDREIKPQHF. The CDR3, as DNA: TGTGCCTGGAGTGTAAGGGACAGGGAGATTAAGCCCCAGCATTTT.

The chain employs TRBV27 and TRBJ2-7; D is tentatively TRBD1 or TRBD2 (5 bases each). Germline lookup yields CDR1 MNHEY and CDR2 SMNVEV (reference sequence). The CDR3 runs 15 residues. The V end lost 2 bases, the J end lost 5 bases, and 16 bases lay between the germline ends. CDR3 DNA: TGTGCCAGCAGTTTAGGACTCCAGGGCCTGGACGAGCAGTACTTC. This translates into CASSLGLQGLDEQYF.

This clone turned up a few times. The chain has TRBV28 and TRBJ1-1; 9 bases map to TRBD1. The CDR3 runs to 15 residues. V shed 2 bases, J shed 1 base, and the junction held 2 bases outside the gene matches. Germline values: CDR1 MDHEN, CDR2 SYDVKM. The CDR3: CASSLRGQGNTEAFF. The CDR3 DNA follows: TGTGCCAGCAGTTTACGGGGACAGGGGAACACTGAAGCTTTCTTT.

The chain uses TRBV4-1 and TRBJ1-2, with TRBD1 matching over 9 bases. CDR1 and CDR2 from the germline V gene are MGHRA and YSYEKL. The V and J ends lost 2 bases and 8 bases, in that order; junction bases with no gene match: 12. The CDR3 length is 16 residues. CDR3 protein: CASSQSLPTGGSGYTF. In DNA form, the CDR3 reads TGCGCCAGCAGCCAATCCTTACCAACAGGGGGCAGCGGCTACACCTTC.

In DNA, the CDR3 is TGTGCCAGCAGCCCACAGGGGGCCACGCGCGAGCAGTACTTC. It encodes CASSPQGATREQYF. The chain is built from TRBV11-2 and TRBJ2-7, with 9 positions matching TRBD1. The CDR3 has 14 residues. CDR1 is SGHAT, CDR2 FQNNGV, per germline. With 5 bases clipped from V and 6 bases from J, the junction kept 8 bases outside the gene matches.

The V gene is TRBV11-1, the J gene TRBJ2-1, with TRBD2 identical over 8 bases. The ends lost 2 bases at V and 0 bases at J; junction bases unmatched: 9. The germline V gene has CDR1 SGHAT and CDR2 FQDESV (reference sequence). The CDR3 totals 18 residues. CDR3 loop: CASSLLAGGSSSYNEQFF. The CDR3 DNA is TGTGCCAGCAGCTTACTAGCGGGCGGCTCCAGCTCCTACAATGAGCAGTTCTTC.

This chain connects TRBV9 to TRBJ2-1, with 7 bases matching TRBD2. Germline lookup yields CDR1 SGDLS and CDR2 YYNGEE. The CDR3 covers 16 residues. The J segment lost 0 bases and the V segment lost 4 bases, leaving 7 bases of the junction unmatched. The DNA of the CDR3 is TGTGCCAGCAGCCCCGAAGCGGGGAACTCCTACAATGAGCAGTTCTTC. It is translated as CASSPEAGNSYNEQFF.

The chain employs TRBV29-1 and TRBJ1-2; possibly TRBD1 for D (5 bases). Germline CDR1 SQVTM, CDR2 ANQGSEA. The CDR3 length is 13 residues. The V gene lost 3 bases and the J gene lost 8 bases, with 16 bases spanning the gap. The CDR3 region has the DNA TGCAGCGTTGACCAAGGGGCCCCCGAGGGCTACACCTTC. Amino acid sequence: CSVDQGAPEGYTF.

The V gene is TRBV6-1, the J gene TRBJ1-3, with no clear D. V lost 0 bases and J lost 4, with 4 bases in between. Germline-derived CDR1 and CDR2 are MNHNS and SASEGT. The CDR3 is 13 residues long. The CDR3 coding sequence is TGTGCCAGCAGTGAAGCAAACGGAAACACCATATATTTT. This translates into CASSEANGNTIYF.

The genes are TRBV7-8 and TRBJ2-7; a possible D gene is TRBD2 (6 bases). The CDR3 extends over 13 amino acids. V gave up 5 bases and J gave up 4 bases, with 12 bases separating them. Germline loops: CDR1 SGHVS, CDR2 FQNEAQ. CDR3 protein: CASSPPAGYEQYF. The CDR3 DNA follows: TGTGCCAGCAGCCCACCGGCGGGGTACGAGCAGTACTTC.

This clone was counted only a few times. The rearrangement links TRBV29-1 to TRBJ2-1; TRBD1 aligns across 8 bases. CDR3 length equals 14 residues. The V gene's germline CDR1 is SQVTM and CDR2 ANQGSEA. The J segment lost 7 bases and the V segment lost 5 bases, leaving 10 bases of the junction unmatched. The CDR3 is CSVRGSDRANEQFF. The CDR3, as DNA: TGCAGCGTTAGGGGTTCGGACAGGGCTAATGAGCAGTTCTTC.

The J gene is TRBJ1-2, the V gene TRBV15; D gene uncertain. CDR1 is LNHNV and CDR2 is YYDKDF in the germline V gene (reference sequence). The CDR3 spans 17 residues. Trimming stripped 0 bases from V and 0 bases from J, with 14 bases between. CDR3 sequence reads: CATSRDAVGDPNYGYTF. The DNA for the CDR3 is TGTGCCACCAGCAGAGATGCGGTGGGCGATCCTAACTATGGCTACACCTTC.

A few counts support this clone. The J gene is TRBJ1-2, the V gene TRBV19, with 8 bases aligning to TRBD1. V shed 5 bases, J shed 4 bases, and the junction held 3 bases outside the gene matches. Germline V CDR1 and CDR2: LNHDA, SQIVND (reference sequence). The CDR3 consists of 13 residues. CDR3 bases: TGTGCCAGTAGTTATGGACAGGGCTATGGCTACACCTTC. Translating it yields CASSYGQGYGYTF.

The chain combines TRBV5-1 with TRBJ2-1; weak D call: TRBD2 (5 bases). CDR3 length equals 15 residues. V was cut by 0 bases and J by 1 base, with 8 bases left in between. The germline CDR1 and CDR2 sequences are SGHRS and YFSETQ. The CDR3 sequence: CASSLGAGSYNEQFF. Here the CDR3 DNA reads TGCGCCAGCAGCTTGGGTGCGGGTTCCTACAATGAGCAGTTCTTC.

The chain couples TRBV5-1 to TRBJ2-3; TRBD2 matches at 10 bases. The CDR3 is made up of 16 amino acids. V gave up 3 bases and J gave up 4 bases; unmatched junction bases: 8. The germline gives CDR1 SGHRS, CDR2 YFSETQ. The CDR3 here is CASSSSSGGISDTQYF. The CDR3 DNA sequence: TGCGCCAGCAGCTCCTCTAGCGGGGGCATATCAGATACGCAGTATTTT.